This T cell receptor beta chain comes out of a study of cytomegalovirus exposure and HLA in healthy donors. As for the study in general: In terms of ancestry, the Caucasian-associated cluster contained roughly 80% of the 350 to 450 genotyped donors. Findings and limits, study-wide: About 87% or about 30% of the time was how often most TCR beta V segments were productive, according to an earlier analysis. It was taken for granted in presence/absence analyses that sequencing depth across donors was roughly uniform.

The CDR3 sequence is 16 residues long. Germline CDR1 reads SEHNR; CDR2 reads FQNEAQ (reference sequence). V lost 1 base, J lost 7 bases, and 16 bases lay in between. Regarding this clone: Its target is not known. Additional DNA sequences in this sample encode the identical CDR3.

Use of 60 Vbeta and 13 Jbeta primers characterized the PCR. Using immunoSEQ multiplex PCR, the repertoire was profiled, and TCRdb retains in-frame clones only, with some absent. Of a few hundred thousand clones in the sample, under 80% were seen once. The sample comprised PBMCs. This TCR was recovered from a girl between 2 and 10 years old in good health and CMV-seronegative. The chain uses TRBV7-9 and TRBJ2-2, with a tentative D call TRBD2 (6 bases). Here the CDR3 DNA reads TGTGCCAGCAGCTTAGACGCGGGGCGAAGGGGCGGGGAGCTGTTTTTT. This gives the protein CASSLDAGRRGGELFF.